This record concerns one T cell receptor beta chain sequence. A single base is all that separates this from a far larger clone, so a read error is likely. This record comes from a study of regulatory T cells in long-lasting Graves disease. Both iRepertoire HTBI primers and Arm-PCR of CDR3 regions were used to build the TCR beta libraries. Each CDR3 protein gets one entry after TCRdb re-called the multiplex PCR reads with MiXCR. This table holds 450,000 to 600,000 distinct CDR3 sequences, around 15% found once. Time point meaning: newly diagnosed GD, antithyroid drugs for less than 3 months. Following extraction of RNA from PBMCs, that RNA was used to make the TCR library. CDR1 SGHAT and CDR2 FQNNGV come from the germline V gene. The CDR3 totals 13 residues. These data also formed part of another study, on T cells in Graves' hyperthyroidism and ophthalmopathy. That paper states: Newly diagnosed hyperthyroidism patients aged 18 to 65 years had disease lasting under 2 months. HTBI primers were the set used in a first-round RT-PCR of the TCR CDR3. Researchers found most expanded thyroid clonotypes above 0.001 in blood as well. Progression to ophthalmopathy was predicted a median of 6.5 months early.

The sequencing used peripheral blood mononuclear cells (PBMCs), collected at new diagnosis, from a patient treated with antithyroid drugs. The rearrangement links TRBV11-2 to TRBJ1-1; D is unresolved. The clonotype originates from a middle-aged man with Graves disease. CDR3 nucleotides: TGTGCCGGCAGCCCCAGGCGGGACACTGAAGCTTTCTTT. Encoded protein: CAGSPRRDTEAFF.